The source of this T cell receptor beta chain is a study of control samples from healthy donors and cancer patients (dated by TCRdb to 2019 to 2021). Concerning this clone itself: This receptor's antigen is unknown. The sample holds no much larger clone one base away, and base qualities are not on file.

The CDR3 sequence holds 13 residues, the cysteine and phenylalanine included. The DNA shown is the 39-base CDR3, in frame from base 1. From a lookup of the germline V gene, CDR1 and CDR2 are SGHDN and FVKESK. V loses 5 bases at its end and J loses 3 bases; junction bases beyond the gene matches: 4. Library method: the immunoSEQ multiplex PCR assay. TCRdb holds this immuneACCESS table with in-frame rearrangements only. Some clones are missing; in checked studies, unresolved V genes explain under half, and the rest has no known cause. Counted in this sample were approximately 170,000 clones; nearly 90% of them appeared once. The ten most abundant clones make up more than 1.3% of the sample.

The chain uses TRBV14 and TRBJ2-7; 7 nucleotides in the junction match TRBD1. This TCR came from a woman aged 45-65 years in good health. The source material was blood. In nucleotides, the sequence is TGTGCCAGCAGCGCACAGGGGATCTACGAGCAGTACTTC. Its coded protein is CASSAQGIYEQYF. Extended through the reference TRBV14 and TRBJ2-7 proteins, this CDR3 yields the full variable domain: EAGVTQFPSHSVIEKGQTVTLRCDPISGHDNLYWYRRVMGKEIKFLLHFVKESKQDESGMPNNRFLAERTGGTYSTLKVQPAELEDSGVYFCASSAQGIYEQYFGPGTRLTVT.